A single sample gave rise to the 8 T cell receptor beta chains below, sequenced in a study of siplizumab effects on memory and regulatory T cells. This table comes from immunoSEQ multiplex PCR, and its TCRdb copy is limited to in-frame clones, with some not included. The sample holds fewer than 110,000 clones; about nine tenths are singletons and the top ten take approximately 12%. Input material: non-Treg CD4+ T cells sorted from blood. Receptor source: a human donor in good health.

The rearrangement uses TRBV2 and TRBJ1-3; D ambiguous. This CDR3 region has 12 residues. V lost 10 bases, J lost 0 bases, and 7 bases lay in between. The germline V gene encodes CDR1 SNHLY and CDR2 FYNNEI. CDR3 nucleotides: TGTGCCACCCGGCGCTCTGGAAACACCATATATTTT. Encoded protein: CATRRSGNTIYF.

This chain connects TRBV7-9 to TRBJ2-7, with TRBD2 identical over 7 bases. The CDR3 totals 14 residues. V dropped 5 bases and J dropped 3; count of bases not matched to a gene: 7. CDR1 is SEHNR and CDR2 is FQNEAQ in the germline V gene (reference sequence). CDR3 nucleotides: TGTGCCAGCAGCCCCCGGACTAGTTTCTACGAGCAGTACTTC. This encodes CASSPRTSFYEQYF.

This clone was seen only a few times. The chain uses TRBV2 and TRBJ1-1, with TRBD1 matching 11 bases. The CDR3 is made up of 14 amino acids. Germline V gives CDR1 SNHLY, CDR2 FYNNEI. The ends lost 6 bases at V and 11 bases at J; junction bases unmatched: 11. The CDR3 protein is CASSTGTGGERAFF. The CDR3 nucleotides are TGTGCCAGCAGCACGGGGACAGGGGGGGAGAGGGCTTTCTTT.

The chain joins TRBV7-9 to TRBJ2-3; tentative D call: TRBD2 (6 bases). Germline loops: CDR1 SEHNR, CDR2 FQNEAQ (reference sequence). The CDR3 extends over 16 amino acids. V was trimmed by 4 bases and J by 1 base, leaving 15 bases between them. CDR3 region: CASSSRPRGGTDTQYF. Here the CDR3 DNA reads TGTGCCAGCAGCTCCCGTCCCCGCGGGGGCACAGATACGCAGTATTTT.

The rearrangement links TRBV13 to TRBJ2-1, with D perhaps TRBD2 (6 bases). Germline-derived CDR1 and CDR2 are PRHDT and FYEKMQ (reference sequence). V was cut by 2 bases and J by 0 bases, with 14 bases left in between. This CDR3 is 17 amino acids long. The CDR3 protein is CASSLRGGVSSYNEQFF. The CDR3 coding sequence is TGTGCCAGCAGCTTACGCGGCGGGGTGAGCTCCTACAATGAGCAGTTCTTC.

This chain links TRBV11-3 with TRBJ1-1; D is unresolved. The V end was cut by 0 bases, the J end by 7 bases, with 9 bases between. Germline V gene data show CDR1 as SGHNT and CDR2 as YENEEA. The CDR3 totals 13 residues. In DNA, the CDR3 is TGTGCCAGCAGCTTAGATCTATACGGTGAAGCTTTCTTT. Its translation is CASSLDLYGEAFF.

The chain uses TRBV5-1 and TRBJ1-2; D gene uncertain. V lost 2 bases and J 5 bases, leaving 16 bases between the germline ends. The germline gives CDR1 SGHRS, CDR2 YFSETQ. The CDR3 extends over 15 amino acids. Here the CDR3 DNA reads TGCGCCAGCAGCTTAAGCACAGCTGGAGAATATGGCTACACCTTC. Protein sequence: CASSLSTAGEYGYTF.

The rearrangement links TRBV2 to TRBJ2-7; no definite D call. V was pared by 1 base and J by 0 bases, with 7 bases between. The CDR3 consists of 14 residues. Germline V lookup: CDR1 SNHLY, CDR2 FYNNEI. CDR3: CASSEEVGSYEQYF. Written as DNA, the CDR3 is TGTGCCAGCAGTGAAGAGGTAGGCTCCTACGAGCAGTACTTC.